This is a list of T cell receptor beta chains from one sample in a study of blood T cells in healthy people across ages. TCRdb called the 5' RACE reads again in MiXCR, with one record for every CDR3 protein. Found here are more than 750,000 distinct CDR3 sequences, 25% to 35% of them singletons; the top ten hold roughly 10%. The same data also contributed to another study, on T cells of mothers and their children.

The sequenced sample was blood. The receptors here all came from a woman in her thirties or forties in good health. Each CDR3 is given without its conserved first and last residue. A D gene is named only where the DNA matches it firmly.

V	J	D	CDR3
TRBV27	TRBJ2-6	TRBD1	ASSRWTGRSGANVLT
TRBV30	TRBJ1-1	.	AWSTNTEAF
TRBV29-1	TRBJ2-7	.	SVQGRFSYEQY
TRBV7-2	TRBJ1-4	.	ASSLTKEKLF
TRBV11-1	TRBJ2-3	.	ASSLEKGSPSTDTQY
TRBV3-1	TRBJ1-2	.	ASSQDYSTDYGYT
TRBV29-1	TRBJ2-7	.	SVRPGANEQY
TRBV29-1	TRBJ2-7	.	SVEEGTYEQY
TRBV20-1	TRBJ1-4	TRBD1	SARRQGARDEKLF
TRBV7-2	TRBJ2-1	TRBD1	AGMGRGQGLHEQF
TRBV3-1	TRBJ1-2	.	VSSPGPTNYGYT
TRBV20-1	TRBJ1-5	.	SARGEAYSNQPQH
TRBV6-5	TRBJ2-3	.	ASRGLEVLDTQY
TRBV6-2/TRBV6-3	TRBJ2-1	.	ASSCSVRDNEQF
TRBV5-1	.	.	ASRPTLGPIGGEQY
TRBV5-5	TRBJ2-1	.	ASSLESGFGEQF
TRBV30	TRBJ1-5	.	AWSVQGRQPQH
TRBV5-1	TRBJ1-2	.	ASSLRLRGTDGYT
TRBV3-1	TRBJ1-5	.	ASSQAAGRGPNQPQH
TRBV7-2	TRBJ1-2	TRBD1	ASSTRDRHYGYT
TRBV4-3	TRBJ2-1	TRBD1	PSSPGQGDYNEQF
TRBV20-1	TRBJ1-5	.	SAIPGPSYSNQPQH
TRBV2	TRBJ2-5	TRBD2	ASSEGLAVQETQY
TRBV2	TRBJ1-1	.	ASSGSGTRNTEAF
TRBV20-1	TRBJ2-6	.	SARVLLGVGANVLT
TRBV6-5	TRBJ1-2	.	ATNFDSLLNYGYT
TRBV6-5	TRBJ2-5	.	ASSLWGDPRQETQY
TRBV5-1	TRBJ2-7	.	ASSLSAMSSYEQY
TRBV5-1	TRBJ2-7	.	ASSLARGRDEQY
TRBV3-1	TRBJ1-1	.	ASSPSQGTNTEAF
TRBV11-2	TRBJ2-7	TRBD1	ASSPQRTRTGYEQY
TRBV30	TRBJ2-1	.	AWSLSRTGIYNEQF
TRBV28	TRBJ2-5	.	ASNQGGGNRETQY
TRBV12-3/TRBV12-4	TRBJ2-1	TRBD2	ASSILTSGTYNEQF
TRBV11-2	TRBJ2-7	.	ASSLAARDPYEQY
TRBV2	TRBJ2-7	.	ASSEGVGPRGEQY
TRBV29-1	TRBJ2-3	.	SGGGGFTDTQY
TRBV4-3	TRBJ2-7	.	ASSQAGAGYEQY
TRBV5-1	TRBJ2-7	TRBD1	ASSSEYRGAYEQY
TRBV6-6	TRBJ2-3	TRBD2	ASSSRGRAGSPDTQY
TRBV20-1	TRBJ1-5	TRBD1	SARDLTRTGGDSNQPQH
TRBV10-3	TRBJ1-1	.	AISEGGPNTEAF
TRBV7-9	TRBJ2-1	.	ASSLTTASEQF
TRBV5-1	TRBJ2-7	TRBD2	ASSTSGGAHEQY
TRBV4-1	TRBJ2-3	TRBD2	ASSQLISGGRTDTQY
TRBV20-1	TRBJ2-7	.	SARVRSSYEQY
TRBV10-3	TRBJ1-5	TRBD1	AISRTGNSNQPQH
TRBV12-3/TRBV12-4	TRBJ2-1	TRBD2	ASSLWGGYNEQF
TRBV12-3/TRBV12-4	TRBJ2-7	.	ASSTGMEQY